Presented here are 21 T cell receptor beta chains from one specimen sequenced in a study of graft-versus-host responses after intestinal transplantation. These receptors lack a known antigen. Sequencing was performed with immunoSEQ multiplex PCR; in TCRdb, only in-frame clones are kept and a portion is missing. The data hold roughly 90,000 clones, with approximately 90% observed a single time. The sample in question was unstimulated CD8+ T cells sorted from spleen or lymph node cells, obtained before intestinal transplant. These receptors came from a human donor who received an intestinal transplant.

This chain connects TRBV2 to TRBJ2-7; 7 nucleotides align to TRBD1. This CDR3 has 15 residues. Germline CDR1 reads SNHLY; CDR2 reads FYNNEI. V was clipped by 3 bases and J by 2 bases; unmatched bases: 7. DNA of the CDR3: TGTGCCAGCAGTGATCCCGGGACAGCCACCTACGAGCAGTACTTC. It translates to CASSDPGTATYEQYF.

V and J are TRBV6-5 and TRBJ1-1; D not resolved. The CDR3 is 13 residues long. With 8 bases removed from V and 0 bases from J, the gap between germline ends came to 10 bases. Germline V gene lookup returns CDR1 MNHEY and CDR2 SVGAGI. The CDR3 sequence is CASEREMNTEAFF. The CDR3 DNA reads TGTGCCAGCGAAAGGGAGATGAACACTGAAGCTTTCTTT.

This chain joins TRBV9 and TRBJ2-3; 7 nucleotides align to TRBD2. The CDR3 contains 15 residues. Unmatched junction bases numbered 5, after V lost 4 bases and J lost 0 bases. The germline V gene has CDR1 SGDLS and CDR2 YYNGEE. This CDR3 reads CASSTSVLSTDTQYF. The CDR3 DNA reads TGTGCCAGCAGCACTAGCGTCCTTAGCACAGATACGCAGTATTTT.

The genes are TRBV5-5 and TRBJ2-5, with 7 bases matching TRBD2. J gave up 2 bases and V 5 bases, and 15 bases lay outside the gene matches. The CDR3 length is 17 residues. Germline V lookup: CDR1 SGHKS, CDR2 YYEKEE (reference sequence). The CDR3 here is CASRPVAGVLVQETQYF. Here the CDR3 DNA reads TGTGCCAGCAGACCCGTCGCGGGGGTCTTAGTACAAGAGACCCAGTACTTC.

V and J are TRBV10-1 and TRBJ2-5; 9 bases are shared with TRBD2. Losses at the gene ends were 3 bases for V and 5 bases for J; bases not matched to a gene: 10. The CDR3 is 16 residues long. The germline V gene encodes CDR1 WNHNN and CDR2 SYGVQD (reference sequence). Written as DNA, the CDR3 is TGCGCCAGCAGTGACCAGCGGGGGGAAATCCAGGAGACCCAGTACTTC. Its protein product is CASSDQRGEIQETQYF.

The V call is TRBV5-4, the J call TRBJ2-7, with 11 bases lining up with TRBD1. Trimming at V came to 4 bases and at J to 4 bases, leaving 4 bases not matched to a gene. CDR1 and CDR2 from the germline V gene are SGHNT and YYREEE (reference sequence). The CDR3 extends over 14 amino acids. In DNA form, the CDR3 reads TGTGCCAGCAGCCACGGGACAGGGGGGTACGAGCAGTACTTC. This encodes CASSHGTGGYEQYF.

This clone is medium-sized in the sample. The chain couples TRBV14 to TRBJ2-7; 7 nucleotides agree with TRBD2. There are 15 residues in the CDR3. Germline CDR1 reads SGHDN; CDR2 reads FVKESK. The junction had 6 bases not matched to a gene; V was cut back by 4 bases and J by 0 bases. The CDR3: CASSPTWGGSYEQYF. The CDR3 region has the DNA TGTGCCAGCAGCCCGACCTGGGGGGGCTCCTACGAGCAGTACTTC.

The V gene is TRBV13, the J gene TRBJ1-1; D is undetermined. CDR1 is PRHDT and CDR2 is FYEKMQ in the germline V gene (reference sequence). CDR3 length: 16 amino acids. V was cut by 4 bases and J by 0 bases, with 15 bases left in between. The CDR3 here is CASSSPWWPMNTEAFF. CDR3 sequence (DNA): TGTGCCAGCAGCTCCCCGTGGTGGCCTATGAACACTGAAGCTTTCTTT.

The chain combines TRBV5-1 with TRBJ1-2; D might be TRBD1 (5 bases). V lost 4 bases and J 1 base, leaving 26 bases between the germline ends. The CDR3 has 19 amino acids. Germline V gene lookup returns CDR1 SGHRS and CDR2 YFSETQ. The CDR3 DNA reads TGCGCCAGCAGCCCCGATCTCCGGACACCCCGACAACTTAACTATGGCTACACCTTC. Translated, it gives CASSPDLRTPRQLNYGYTF.

This clone was recorded a few times. The chain employs TRBV6-5 and TRBJ2-7; D remains ambiguous. The CDR3 length is 15 residues. Germline values: CDR1 MNHEY, CDR2 SVGAGI. V was pared by 3 bases and J by 0 bases, with 12 bases between. The CDR3 protein is CASSYDRGTSYEQYF. The CDR3 DNA sequence: TGTGCCAGCAGTTATGATAGAGGCACCTCCTACGAGCAGTACTTC.

V is TRBV11-2 and J is TRBJ1-4; D is perhaps TRBD1 (5 bases). The V end lost 0 bases, the J end lost 7 bases, and 12 bases lay between the germline ends. Germline assignment: CDR1 SGHAT and CDR2 FQNNGV. CDR3 size: 15 residues. CDR3 loop: CASSLDWGESEKLFF. DNA of the CDR3: TGTGCCAGCAGCTTAGATTGGGGGGAGAGTGAAAAACTGTTTTTT. Using reference TRBV11-2 and TRBJ1-4 for the parts outside the CDR3, the full variable domain is EAGVAQSPRYKIIEKRQSVAFWCNPISGHATLYWYQQILGQGPKLLIQFQNNGVVDDSQLPKDRFSAERLKGVDSTLKIQPAKLEDSAVYLCASSLDWGESEKLFFGSGTQLSVL.

The rearrangement uses TRBV29-1 and TRBJ2-7; 10 bases match TRBD1. Looked up from germline, CDR1 is SQVTM and CDR2 is ANQGSEA. This CDR3 region has 13 residues. V gave up 4 bases and J gave up 5 bases; unmatched junction bases: 5. The CDR3 DNA reads TGCAGCGTTGCCGGGGACAGGGGTGACGAGCAGTACTTC. This encodes CSVAGDRGDEQYF.

The V call is TRBV9, the J call TRBJ2-1, with D possibly being TRBD1 or TRBD2 (6 bases each). Per the germline V gene, CDR1 is SGDLS and CDR2 is YYNGEE. V was trimmed by 5 bases and J by 2 bases, leaving 8 bases between them. The CDR3 totals 13 residues. This CDR3 is CASRGGTYNEQFF. DNA for the CDR3: TGTGCCAGCAGAGGGGGGACCTACAATGAGCAGTTCTTC.

This sequence joins TRBV6-5 and TRBJ2-7; TRBD2 might be the D (6 bases). From germline, CDR1 is MNHEY and CDR2 SVGAGI. Trimming shortened V by 4 bases and J by 7 bases, and 14 bases separated the two germline ends. The CDR3 runs 13 residues. The CDR3: CASSLGDWGEQYF. CDR3 in DNA: TGTGCCAGCAGTTTAGGGGACTGGGGAGAGCAGTACTTC.

The chain combines TRBV10-1 with TRBJ1-2; D is unresolved. Germline V gene sequence: CDR1 WNHNN, CDR2 SYGVQD (reference sequence). V was trimmed by 4 bases and J by 4 bases, leaving 10 bases between them. The length of the CDR3 is 13 residues. CDR3 protein: CASSGPTPYGYTF. Here the CDR3 DNA reads TGCGCCAGCAGTGGGCCGACTCCCTATGGCTACACCTTC.

CDR3 DNA sequence: TGTGCCAGCAGTTCTCGACAGGCCCCCTACGAGCAGTACTTC. This translates into CASSSRQAPYEQYF. The chain uses TRBV6-6 and TRBJ2-7, with TRBD1 as a possible D gene (6 bases). This CDR3 comprises 14 residues. Per germline, CDR1 MNHNY and CDR2 SVGAGI (reference sequence). V lost 4 bases and J 2 bases, leaving 12 bases between the germline ends.

This chain joins TRBV2 and TRBJ1-5; 11 bases line up with TRBD1. The CDR3 sequence is 15 residues long. The J segment lost 5 bases and the V segment lost 1 base, leaving 1 base of the junction unmatched. CDR1 is SNHLY and CDR2 is FYNNEI in the germline V gene. The CDR3 nucleotides read TGTGCCAGCAGTGAAGGGGGACAGGGGGATCAGCCCCAGCATTTT. Amino acids: CASSEGGQGDQPQHF.

The rearrangement joins TRBV2 to TRBJ1-3; D remains unclear. The CDR3 contains 15 residues. Between the trimmed V and J ends, which lost 5 bases and 4 bases, there was a span of 15 bases. Germline lookup yields CDR1 SNHLY and CDR2 FYNNEI. The CDR3 here is CASSYPTAVGNTIYF. DNA for the CDR3: TGTGCCAGCAGTTACCCGACGGCTGTAGGAAACACCATATATTTT.

V usage is TRBV7-9 and J usage is TRBJ2-3; a weak D match, TRBD1 (6 bases). CDR3 size: 16 residues. Germline CDR1 is SEHNR and CDR2 is FQNEAQ (reference sequence). The ends were cut back, 7 bases at V and 0 bases at J, with 17 bases in the middle. The CDR3 nucleotides read TGTGCCAGCACCACAAACCGGGACACAAGCACAGATACGCAGTATTTT. It translates to CASTTNRDTSTDTQYF.

J is TRBJ2-5 and V is TRBV6-5; the match to TRBD2 covers 10 bases. CDR1 and CDR2 from the germline V gene are MNHEY and SVGAGI. Unmatched junction bases numbered 9, after V lost 6 bases and J lost 5 bases. The CDR3 consists of 15 residues. CDR3 sequence reads: CASSPVAGGGETQYF. CDR3 coding DNA: TGTGCCAGCAGCCCTGTAGCGGGAGGAGGGGAGACCCAGTACTTC.

The chain carries TRBV7-2 and TRBJ1-6; unclear D gene. From germline, CDR1 is SGHTA and CDR2 FQGNSA. V gave up 2 bases and J gave up 9 bases, with 23 bases separating them. The CDR3 consists of 18 residues. In DNA, the CDR3 is TGTGCCAGCAGCTTATTGAATTTTCGACCGGGAACCTTTTCACCCCTCCACTTT. Amino acid sequence: CASSLLNFRPGTFSPLHF.